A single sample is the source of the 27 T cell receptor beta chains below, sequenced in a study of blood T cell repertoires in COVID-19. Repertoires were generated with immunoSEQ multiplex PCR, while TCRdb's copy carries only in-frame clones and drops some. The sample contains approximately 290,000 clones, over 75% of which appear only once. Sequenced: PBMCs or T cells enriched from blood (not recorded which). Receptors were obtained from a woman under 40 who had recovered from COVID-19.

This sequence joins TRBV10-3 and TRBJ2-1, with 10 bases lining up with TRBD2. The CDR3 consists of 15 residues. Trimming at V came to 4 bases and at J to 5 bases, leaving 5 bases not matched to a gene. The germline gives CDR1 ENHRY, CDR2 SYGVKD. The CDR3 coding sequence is TGTGCCATCAGTGTGGCTAGCGGGAGAAACAATGAGCAGTTCTTC. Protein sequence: CAISVASGRNNEQFF.

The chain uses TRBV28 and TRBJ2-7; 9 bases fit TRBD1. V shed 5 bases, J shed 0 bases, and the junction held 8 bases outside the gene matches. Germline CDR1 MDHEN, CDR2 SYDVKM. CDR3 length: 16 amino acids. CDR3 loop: CASSDWDRESSYEQYF. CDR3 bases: TGTGCCAGCAGTGACTGGGACAGGGAAAGCTCCTACGAGCAGTACTTC.

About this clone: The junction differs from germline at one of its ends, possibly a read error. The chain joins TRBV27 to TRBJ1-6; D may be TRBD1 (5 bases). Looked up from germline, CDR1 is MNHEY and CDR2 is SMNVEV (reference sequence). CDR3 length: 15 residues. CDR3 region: CASSSGGSFNSPLHF. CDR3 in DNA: TGTGCCAGCAGTTCCGGGGGTTCCTTTAATTCACCCCTCCACTTT.

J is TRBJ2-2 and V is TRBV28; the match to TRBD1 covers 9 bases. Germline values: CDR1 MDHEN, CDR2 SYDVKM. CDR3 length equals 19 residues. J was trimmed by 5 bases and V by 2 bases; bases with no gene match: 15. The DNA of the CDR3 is TGTGCCAGCAGTTTACGCTGGAGGGGGGACAGGGTCCCAACCGGGGAGCTGTTTTTT. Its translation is CASSLRWRGDRVPTGELFF.

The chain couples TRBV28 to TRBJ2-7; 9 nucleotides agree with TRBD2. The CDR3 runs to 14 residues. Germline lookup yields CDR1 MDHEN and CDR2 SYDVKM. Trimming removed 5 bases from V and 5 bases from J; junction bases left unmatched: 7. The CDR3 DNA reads TGTGCCAGCAGTGGGGGGACTAGCTTGCACGAGCAGTACTTC. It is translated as CASSGGTSLHEQYF.

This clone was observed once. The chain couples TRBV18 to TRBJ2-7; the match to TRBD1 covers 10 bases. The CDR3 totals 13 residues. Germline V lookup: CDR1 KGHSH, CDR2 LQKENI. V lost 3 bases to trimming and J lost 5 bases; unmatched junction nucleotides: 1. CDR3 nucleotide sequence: TGTGCCAGCTCACCTGGACAGGGGGACGAGCAGTACTTC. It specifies CASSPGQGDEQYF.

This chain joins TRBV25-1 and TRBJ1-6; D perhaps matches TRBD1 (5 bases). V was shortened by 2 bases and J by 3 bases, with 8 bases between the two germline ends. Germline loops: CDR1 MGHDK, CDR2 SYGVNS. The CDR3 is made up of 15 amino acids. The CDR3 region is CASSEDSYYNSPLHF. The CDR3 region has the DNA TGTGCCAGCAGTGAAGACAGCTACTATAATTCACCCCTCCACTTT.

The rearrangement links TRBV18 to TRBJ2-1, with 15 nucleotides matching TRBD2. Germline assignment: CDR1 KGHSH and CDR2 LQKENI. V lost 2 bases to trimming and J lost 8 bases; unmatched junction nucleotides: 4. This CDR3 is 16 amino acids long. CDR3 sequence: CASSPRTSGRDHEQFF. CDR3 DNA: TGTGCCAGCTCACCAAGGACTAGCGGGAGGGATCATGAGCAGTTCTTC.

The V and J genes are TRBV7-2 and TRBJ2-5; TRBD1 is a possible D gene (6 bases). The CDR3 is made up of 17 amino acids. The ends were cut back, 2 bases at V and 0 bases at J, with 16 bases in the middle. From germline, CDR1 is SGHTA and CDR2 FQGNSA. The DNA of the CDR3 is TGTGCCAGCAGCTTAAAGCCGGGACACCGGTACCAAGAGACCCAGTACTTC. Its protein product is CASSLKPGHRYQETQYF.

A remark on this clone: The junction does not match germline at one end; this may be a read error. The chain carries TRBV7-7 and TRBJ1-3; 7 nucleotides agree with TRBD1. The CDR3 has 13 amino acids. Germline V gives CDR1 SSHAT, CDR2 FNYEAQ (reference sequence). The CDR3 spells CASSFDRDGTIYF. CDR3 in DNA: TGTGCTAGCAGCTTCGACAGGGATGGCACCATATATTTT.

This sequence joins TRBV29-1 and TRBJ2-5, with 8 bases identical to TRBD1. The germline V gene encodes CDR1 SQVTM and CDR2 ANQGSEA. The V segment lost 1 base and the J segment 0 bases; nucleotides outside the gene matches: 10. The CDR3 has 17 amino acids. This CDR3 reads CSVEGVRGLEDQETQYF. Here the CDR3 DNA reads TGCAGCGTTGAAGGGGTCAGGGGGCTGGAGGACCAAGAGACCCAGTACTTC.

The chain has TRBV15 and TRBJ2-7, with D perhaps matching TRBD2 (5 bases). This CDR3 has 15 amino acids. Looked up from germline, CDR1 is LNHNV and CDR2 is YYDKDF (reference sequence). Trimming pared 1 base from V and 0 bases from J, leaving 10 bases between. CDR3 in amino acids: CATSRVTGSSYEQYF. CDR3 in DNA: TGTGCCACCAGCAGAGTGACGGGGTCCTCCTACGAGCAGTACTTC.

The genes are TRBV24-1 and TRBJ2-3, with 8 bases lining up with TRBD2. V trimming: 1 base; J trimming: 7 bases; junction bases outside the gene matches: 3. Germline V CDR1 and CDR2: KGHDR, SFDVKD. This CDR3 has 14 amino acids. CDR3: CATSDFSGRHTQYF. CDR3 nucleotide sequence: TGTGCCACCAGTGATTTCAGCGGGAGACATACGCAGTATTTT.

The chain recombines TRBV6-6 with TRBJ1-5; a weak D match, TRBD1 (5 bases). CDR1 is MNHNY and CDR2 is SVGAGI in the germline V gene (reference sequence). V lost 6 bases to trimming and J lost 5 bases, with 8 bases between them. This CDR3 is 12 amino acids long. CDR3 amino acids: CASSPRDQPQHF. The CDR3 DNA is TGTGCCAGCAGCCCCAGGGATCAGCCCCAGCATTTT.

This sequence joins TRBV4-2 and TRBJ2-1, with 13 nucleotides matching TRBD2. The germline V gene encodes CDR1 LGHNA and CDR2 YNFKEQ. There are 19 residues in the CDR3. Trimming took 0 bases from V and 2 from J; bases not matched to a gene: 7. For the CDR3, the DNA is TGTGCCAGCAGCCAAGACTCCGATACTAGCGGGAGGGCCTACAATGAGCAGTTCTTC. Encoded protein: CASSQDSDTSGRAYNEQFF.

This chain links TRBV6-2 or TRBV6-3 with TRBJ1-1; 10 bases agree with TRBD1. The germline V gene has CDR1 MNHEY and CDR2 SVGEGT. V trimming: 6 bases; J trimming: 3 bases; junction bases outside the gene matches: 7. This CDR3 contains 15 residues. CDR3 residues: CASSPIGTGDTEAFF. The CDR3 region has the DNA TGTGCCAGCAGCCCGATAGGGACAGGGGACACTGAAGCTTTCTTT.

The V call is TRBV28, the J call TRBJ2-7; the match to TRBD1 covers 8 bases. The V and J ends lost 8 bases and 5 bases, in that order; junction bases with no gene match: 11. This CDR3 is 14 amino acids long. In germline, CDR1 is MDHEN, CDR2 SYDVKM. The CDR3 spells CASSAPGQAHEQYF. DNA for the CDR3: TGTGCCAGCTCCGCACCGGGACAGGCCCACGAGCAGTACTTC. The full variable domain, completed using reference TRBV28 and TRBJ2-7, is DVKVTQSSRYLVKRTGEKVFLECVQDMDHENMFWYRQDPGLGLRLIYFSYDVKMKEKGDIPEGYSVSREKKERFSLILESASTNQTSMYLCASSAPGQAHEQYFGPGTRLTVT.

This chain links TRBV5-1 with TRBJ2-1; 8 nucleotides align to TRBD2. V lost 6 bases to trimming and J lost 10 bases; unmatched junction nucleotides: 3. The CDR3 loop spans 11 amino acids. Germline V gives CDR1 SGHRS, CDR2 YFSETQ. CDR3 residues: CASTLADEQFF. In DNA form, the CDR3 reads TGCGCCAGCACACTAGCGGACGAGCAGTTCTTC.

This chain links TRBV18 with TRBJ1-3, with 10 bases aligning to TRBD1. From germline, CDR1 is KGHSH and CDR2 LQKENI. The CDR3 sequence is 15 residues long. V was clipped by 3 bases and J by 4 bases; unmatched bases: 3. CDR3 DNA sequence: TGTGCCAGCTCACCGAGACAGGGGGCAGGAAACACCATATATTTT. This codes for CASSPRQGAGNTIYF. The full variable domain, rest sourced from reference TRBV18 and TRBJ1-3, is NAGVMQNPRHLVRRRGQEARLRCSPMKGHSHVYWYRQLPEEGLKFMVYLQKENIIDESGMPKERFSAEFPKEGPSILRIQQVVRGDSAAYFCASSPRQGAGNTIYFGEGSWLTVV.

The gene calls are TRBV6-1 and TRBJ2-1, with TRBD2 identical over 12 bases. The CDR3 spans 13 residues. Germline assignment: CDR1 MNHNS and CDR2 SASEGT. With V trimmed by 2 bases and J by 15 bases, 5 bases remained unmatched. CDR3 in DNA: TGTGCCAGCAGTGAAAAAAGGACTAGCGGGATGTTCTTC. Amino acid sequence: CASSEKRTSGMFF.

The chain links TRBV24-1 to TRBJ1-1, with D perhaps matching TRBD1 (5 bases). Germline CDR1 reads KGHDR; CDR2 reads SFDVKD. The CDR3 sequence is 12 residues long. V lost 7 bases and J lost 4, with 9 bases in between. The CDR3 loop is CATRGGGTEAFF. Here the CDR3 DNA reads TGTGCCACCAGGGGGGGTGGCACTGAAGCTTTCTTT.

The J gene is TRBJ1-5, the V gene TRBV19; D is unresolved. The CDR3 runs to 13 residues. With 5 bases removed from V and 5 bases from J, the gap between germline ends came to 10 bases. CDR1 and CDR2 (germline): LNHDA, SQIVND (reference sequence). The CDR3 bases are TGTGCCAGTAGTCTTAGTGGAGATCAGCCCCAGCATTTT. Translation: CASSLSGDQPQHF.

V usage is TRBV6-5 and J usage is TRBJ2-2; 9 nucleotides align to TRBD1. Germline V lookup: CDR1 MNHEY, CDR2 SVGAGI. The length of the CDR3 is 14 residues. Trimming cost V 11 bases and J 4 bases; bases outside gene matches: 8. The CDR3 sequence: CAGSGTGSTGELFF. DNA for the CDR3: TGTGCCGGCTCCGGGACAGGGTCCACCGGGGAGCTGTTTTTT.

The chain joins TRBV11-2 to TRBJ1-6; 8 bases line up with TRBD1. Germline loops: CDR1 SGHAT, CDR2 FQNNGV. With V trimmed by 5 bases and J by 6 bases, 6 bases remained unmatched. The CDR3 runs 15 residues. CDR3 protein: CASSPGTGLNSPLHF. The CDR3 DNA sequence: TGTGCCAGCAGCCCCGGGACAGGCCTTAATTCACCCCTCCACTTT. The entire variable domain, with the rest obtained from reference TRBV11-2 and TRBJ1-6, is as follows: EAGVAQSPRYKIIEKRQSVAFWCNPISGHATLYWYQQILGQGPKLLIQFQNNGVVDDSQLPKDRFSAERLKGVDSTLKIQPAKLEDSAVYLCASSPGTGLNSPLHFGNGTRLTVT.

Here the CDR3 reads CASSLDEGSYNEQFF. In nucleotides, the CDR3 is TGTGCCAGCAGCTTAGACGAGGGCTCCTACAATGAGCAGTTCTTC. The V call is TRBV7-9, the J call TRBJ2-1; TRBD2 might be the D (5 bases). The V end lost 1 base, the J end lost 0 bases, and 7 bases lay between the germline ends. The CDR3 is made up of 15 amino acids. Germline assignment: CDR1 SEHNR and CDR2 FQNEAQ (reference sequence). The whole variable domain, filled in from reference TRBV7-9 and TRBJ2-1, reads DTGVSQNPRHKITKRGQNVTFRCDPISEHNRLYWYRQTLGQGPEFLTYFQNEAQLEKSRLLSDRFSAERPKGSFSTLEIQRTEQGDSAMYLCASSLDEGSYNEQFFGPGTRLTVL.

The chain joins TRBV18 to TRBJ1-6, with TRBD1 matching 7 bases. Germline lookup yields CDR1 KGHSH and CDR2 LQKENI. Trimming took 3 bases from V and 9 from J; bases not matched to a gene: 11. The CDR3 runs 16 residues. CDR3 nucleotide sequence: TGTGCCAGCTCACCTTCCCGACAGGGACGGGCTTCACCCCTCCACTTT. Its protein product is CASSPSRQGRASPLHF.

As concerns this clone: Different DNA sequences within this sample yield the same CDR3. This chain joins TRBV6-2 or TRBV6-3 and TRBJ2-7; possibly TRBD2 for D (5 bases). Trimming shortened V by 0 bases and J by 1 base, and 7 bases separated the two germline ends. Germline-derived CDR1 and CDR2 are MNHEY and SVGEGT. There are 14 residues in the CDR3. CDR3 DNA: TGTGCCAGCAGTTACTCGAGAGGGTCCTACGAGCAGTACTTC. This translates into CASSYSRGSYEQYF.